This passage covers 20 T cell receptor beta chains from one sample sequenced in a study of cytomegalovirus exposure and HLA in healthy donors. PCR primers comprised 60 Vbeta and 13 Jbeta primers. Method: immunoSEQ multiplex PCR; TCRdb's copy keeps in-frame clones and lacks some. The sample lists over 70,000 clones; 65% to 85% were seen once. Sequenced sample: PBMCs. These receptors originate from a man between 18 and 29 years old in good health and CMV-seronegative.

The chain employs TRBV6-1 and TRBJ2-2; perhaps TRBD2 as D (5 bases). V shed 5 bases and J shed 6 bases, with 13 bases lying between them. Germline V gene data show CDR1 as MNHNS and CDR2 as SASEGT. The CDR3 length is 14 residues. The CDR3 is CASSPSPDAGELFF. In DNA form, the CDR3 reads TGTGCCAGCAGTCCTAGCCCGGACGCCGGGGAGCTGTTTTTT.

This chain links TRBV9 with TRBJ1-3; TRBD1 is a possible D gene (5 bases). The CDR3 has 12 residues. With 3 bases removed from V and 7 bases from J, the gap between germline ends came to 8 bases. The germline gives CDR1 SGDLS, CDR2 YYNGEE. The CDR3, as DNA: TGTGCCAGCAGCGGGGGGGGGAACACCATATATTTT. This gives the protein CASSGGGNTIYF.

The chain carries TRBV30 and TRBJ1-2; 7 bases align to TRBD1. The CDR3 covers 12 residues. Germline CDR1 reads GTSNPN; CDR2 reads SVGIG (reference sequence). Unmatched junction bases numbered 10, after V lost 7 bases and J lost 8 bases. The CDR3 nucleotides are TGTGCCTTAGGAGGGGACAGATACGGCTACACCTTC. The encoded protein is CALGGDRYGYTF.

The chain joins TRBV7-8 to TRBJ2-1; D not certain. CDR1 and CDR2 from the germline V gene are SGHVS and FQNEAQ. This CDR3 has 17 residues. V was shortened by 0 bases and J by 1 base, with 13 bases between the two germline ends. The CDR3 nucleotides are TGTGCCAGCAGCTTAGCGGCATCTTTACCATCCTACAATGAGCAGTTCTTC. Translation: CASSLAASLPSYNEQFF.

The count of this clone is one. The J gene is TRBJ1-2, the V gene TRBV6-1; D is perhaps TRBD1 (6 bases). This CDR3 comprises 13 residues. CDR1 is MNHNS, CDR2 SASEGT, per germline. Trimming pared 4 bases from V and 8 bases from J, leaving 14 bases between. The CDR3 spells CASSGQGLGGYTF. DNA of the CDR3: TGTGCCAGCAGTGGTCAGGGGTTGGGGGGCTACACCTTC.

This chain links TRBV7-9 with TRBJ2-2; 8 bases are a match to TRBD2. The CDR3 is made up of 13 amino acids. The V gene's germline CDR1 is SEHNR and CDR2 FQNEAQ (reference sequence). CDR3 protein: CSISGGPVGELFF. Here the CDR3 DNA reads TGTTCCATTTCGGGGGGGCCGGTCGGGGAGCTGTTTTTT. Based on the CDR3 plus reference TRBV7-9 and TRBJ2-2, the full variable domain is DTGVSQNPRHKITKRGQNVTFRCDPISEHNRLYWYRQTLGQGPEFLTYFQNEAQLEKSRLLSDRFSAERPKGSFSTLEIQRTEQGDSAMYLCSISGGPVGELFFGEGSRLTVL.

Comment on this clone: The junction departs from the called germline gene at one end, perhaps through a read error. The CDR3 DNA follows: TGTTCCAGCAGCCTTATGACAGGGTACACTGAAGCTTTCTTT. Its protein product is CSSSLMTGYTEAFF. The rearrangement joins TRBV7-9 to TRBJ1-1; 7 bases fit TRBD1. The CDR3 sequence is 14 residues long. Germline lookup yields CDR1 SEHNR and CDR2 FQNEAQ (reference sequence).

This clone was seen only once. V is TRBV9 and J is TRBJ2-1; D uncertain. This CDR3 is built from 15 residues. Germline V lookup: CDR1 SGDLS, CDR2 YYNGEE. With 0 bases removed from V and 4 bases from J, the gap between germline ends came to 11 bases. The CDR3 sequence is CASSVAYYMYNEQFF. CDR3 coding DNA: TGTGCCAGCAGCGTAGCATACTATATGTACAATGAGCAGTTCTTC.

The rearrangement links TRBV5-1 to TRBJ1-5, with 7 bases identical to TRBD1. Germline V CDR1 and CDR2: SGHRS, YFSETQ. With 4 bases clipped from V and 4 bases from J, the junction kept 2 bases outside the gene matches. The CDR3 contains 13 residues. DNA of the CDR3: TGCGCCAGCAGCACGGGACAGAATCAGCCCCAGCATTTT. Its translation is CASSTGQNQPQHF.

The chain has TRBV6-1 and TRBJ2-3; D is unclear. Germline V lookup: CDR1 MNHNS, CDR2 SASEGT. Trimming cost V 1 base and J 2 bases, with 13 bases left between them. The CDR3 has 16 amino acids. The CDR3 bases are TGTGCCAGCAGTGAAGAACTCATTCCGTTCACAGATACGCAGTATTTT. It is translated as CASSEELIPFTDTQYF.

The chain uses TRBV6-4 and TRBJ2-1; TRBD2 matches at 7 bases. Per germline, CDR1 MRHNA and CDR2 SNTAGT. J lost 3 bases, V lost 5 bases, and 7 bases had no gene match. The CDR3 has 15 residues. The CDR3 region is CASSREGGGYNEQFF. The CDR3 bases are TGTGCCAGCAGTAGAGAGGGCGGGGGCTACAATGAGCAGTTCTTC.

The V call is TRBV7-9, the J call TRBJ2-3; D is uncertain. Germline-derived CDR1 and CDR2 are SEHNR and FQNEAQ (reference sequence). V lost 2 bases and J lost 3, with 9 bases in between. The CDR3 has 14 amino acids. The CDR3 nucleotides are TGTGCCAGCAGCTTATCTAGTCGGACAGATACGCAGTATTTT. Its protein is CASSLSSRTDTQYF.

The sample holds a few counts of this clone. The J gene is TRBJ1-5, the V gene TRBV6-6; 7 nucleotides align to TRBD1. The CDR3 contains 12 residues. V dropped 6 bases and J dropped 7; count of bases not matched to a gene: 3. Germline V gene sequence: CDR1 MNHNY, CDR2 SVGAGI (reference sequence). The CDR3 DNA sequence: TGTGCCAGCAGGCGACAGGGCCAGCCCCAGCATTTT. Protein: CASRRQGQPQHF.

The CDR3 protein is CASSLTQLNTEAFF. DNA for the CDR3: TGTGCCAGCAGCTTGACACAGCTGAACACTGAAGCTTTCTTT. V usage is TRBV7-2 and J usage is TRBJ1-1; D is undetermined. V was clipped by 3 bases and J by 0 bases, with 8 bases between them. The CDR3 has 14 amino acids. CDR1 and CDR2 from the germline V gene are SGHTA and FQGNSA.

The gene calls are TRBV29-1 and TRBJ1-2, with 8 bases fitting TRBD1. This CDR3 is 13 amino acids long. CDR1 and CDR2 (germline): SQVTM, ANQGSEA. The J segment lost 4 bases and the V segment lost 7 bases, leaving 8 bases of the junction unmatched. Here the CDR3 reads CSAETGDSYGYTF. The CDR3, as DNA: TGCAGCGCAGAGACAGGGGATAGCTATGGCTACACCTTC. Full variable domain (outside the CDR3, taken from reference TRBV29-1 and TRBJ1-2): SAVISQKPSRDICQRGTSLTIQCQVDSQVTMMFWYRQQPGQSLTLIATANQGSEATYESGFVIDKFPISRPNLTFSTLTVSNMSPEDSSIYLCSAETGDSYGYTFGSGTRLTVV.

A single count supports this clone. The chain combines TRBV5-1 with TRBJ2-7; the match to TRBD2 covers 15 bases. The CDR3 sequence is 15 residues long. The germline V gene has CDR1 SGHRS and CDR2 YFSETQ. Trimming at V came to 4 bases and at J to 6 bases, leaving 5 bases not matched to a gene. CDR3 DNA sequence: TGCGCCAGCAGCGCCTGGACTAGCGGGGGGGGCGAGCAGTACTTC. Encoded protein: CASSAWTSGGGEQYF.

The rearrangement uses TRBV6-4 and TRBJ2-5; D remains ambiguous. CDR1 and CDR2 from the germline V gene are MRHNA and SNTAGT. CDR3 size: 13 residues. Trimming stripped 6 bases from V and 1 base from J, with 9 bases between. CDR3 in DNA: TGTGCCAGCAGGCCGGGTTTCCAAGAGACCCAGTACTTC. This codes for CASRPGFQETQYF.

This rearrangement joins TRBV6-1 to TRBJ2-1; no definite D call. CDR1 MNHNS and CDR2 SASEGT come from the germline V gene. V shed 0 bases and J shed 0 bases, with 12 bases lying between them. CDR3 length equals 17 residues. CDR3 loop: CASSEAGVGSSYNEQFF. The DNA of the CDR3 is TGTGCCAGCAGTGAAGCCGGAGTTGGTAGCTCCTACAATGAGCAGTTCTTC.

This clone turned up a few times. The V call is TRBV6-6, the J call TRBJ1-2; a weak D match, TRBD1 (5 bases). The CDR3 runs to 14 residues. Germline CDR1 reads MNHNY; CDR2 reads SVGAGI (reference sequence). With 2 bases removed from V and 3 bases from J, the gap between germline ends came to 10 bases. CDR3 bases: TGTGCCAGCAGTTACCTTGACAGATACTATGGCTACACCTTC. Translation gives CASSYLDRYYGYTF.

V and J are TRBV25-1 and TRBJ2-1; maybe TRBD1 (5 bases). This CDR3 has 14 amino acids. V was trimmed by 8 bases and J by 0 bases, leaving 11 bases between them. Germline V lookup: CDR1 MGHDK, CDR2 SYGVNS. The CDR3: CASDDSSSYNEQFF. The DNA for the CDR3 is TGTGCCAGCGACGACAGTAGCTCCTACAATGAGCAGTTCTTC.